The rows below give T cell receptor beta chains drawn from one sample of a study of blood T cell repertoires in COVID-19. Sequencing was performed with immunoSEQ multiplex PCR; in TCRdb, only in-frame clones are kept and a portion is missing. The sample carries about 220,000 clones, about 90% recorded once. The sequencing input was peripheral blood. The receptors shown here come from a woman between 25 and 40 years old who had recovered from COVID-19. The CDR3 runs from the conserved cysteine through the conserved F or W. The order of the fields is J gene, clone size, D gene, V gene, CDR3 DNA, CDR3 protein. A D gene is named only where the DNA matches it firmly. A row's size may be missing; if present it is once, few, many or a size class.

j_gene: TRBJ2-2
abundance: .
d_gene: .
v_gene: TRBV19
CDR3nt: TGTGCCAGTAGTCGCCCGAGAGGATTCACCGGGGAGCTGTTTTTT
CDR3aa: CASSRPRGFTGELFF

j_gene: TRBJ2-3
abundance: .
d_gene: TRBD2
v_gene: TRBV3-1/TRBV3-2
CDR3nt: TGTGCCAGCAGCCAAGACAATGTGCGGGGGGCCCTAAGCACAGATACGCAGTATTTT
CDR3aa: CASSQDNVRGALSTDTQYF

j_gene: TRBJ1-2
abundance: .
d_gene: .
v_gene: TRBV6-4
CDR3nt: TGTGCCAGCAGTGACTGGGACTTTGGACCACCCGAAGTCGAGGGCTACACCTTC
CDR3aa: CASSDWDFGPPEVEGYTF

j_gene: TRBJ1-1
abundance: .
d_gene: TRBD1
v_gene: TRBV6-5
CDR3nt: TGTGCCAGCAGTCCCAGGTTTGGACAGGGGGTAGCTTTCTTT
CDR3aa: CASSPRFGQGVAFF

j_gene: TRBJ1-1
abundance: .
d_gene: .
v_gene: TRBV10-2
CDR3nt: TGCGCCAGCATGACCACAGACAACGACATGAACACTGAAGCTTTCTTT
CDR3aa: CASMTTDNDMNTEAFF

j_gene: TRBJ2-6
abundance: .
d_gene: .
v_gene: TRBV4-1
CDR3nt: TGCGCCAGCAGCCTAAAGGACATATCCTCTGGGGCCAACGTCCTGACTTTC
CDR3aa: CASSLKDISSGANVLTF

j_gene: TRBJ1-6
abundance: .
d_gene: .
v_gene: TRBV5-6
CDR3nt: TGTGCCAGCATCGACAGAATGTTAGGCTCACCCCTCCACTTT
CDR3aa: CASIDRMLGSPLHF

j_gene: TRBJ1-2
abundance: many
d_gene: TRBD1
v_gene: TRBV7-8
CDR3nt: TGTGCCAGCAGCGCCCTCGGGACAGGGGGCTTTGGAGGCTACACCTTC
CDR3aa: CASSALGTGGFGGYTF

j_gene: TRBJ2-4
abundance: .
d_gene: .
v_gene: TRBV5-4
CDR3nt: TGTGCCAGCAGCCCAGGGATAGGCATTCAGTACTTC
CDR3aa: CASSPGIGIQYF

j_gene: TRBJ1-2
abundance: .
d_gene: .
v_gene: TRBV2
CDR3nt: TGTGCCACCTCAGGCAGGGAGGGCGGCTACACCTTC
CDR3aa: CATSGREGGYTF

j_gene: TRBJ1-2
abundance: .
d_gene: .
v_gene: TRBV18
CDR3nt: TGTGCCAGCTCACCTCCCTCACAGACTAACTATGGCTACACCTTC
CDR3aa: CASSPPSQTNYGYTF

j_gene: TRBJ2-3
abundance: .
d_gene: .
v_gene: TRBV5-6
CDR3nt: TGTGCCAGCAGCTTGCACTTAACAGATACGCAGTATTTT
CDR3aa: CASSLHLTDTQYF